These T cell receptor beta chains were read from a single sample in a study of Ad26.COV2.S vaccination and SARS-CoV-2 variants. Assay: immunoSEQ multiplex PCR; the TCRdb copy retains only in-frame clones and omits some. The sample has roughly 250,000 clones, around 85% seen once. This material consisted of peripheral blood, taken in a trial of Ad26.COV2.S vaccine versus placebo. These receptors all stem from a person aged 18 to 59 who received the Ad26.COV2.S COVID-19 vaccine or a placebo. Each CDR3 is given with its conserved first and last residue. The D gene is left open where the match is weak. Clone size appears in some rows only: once, few, many, or a class for an expanded clone.

CDR3nt	CDR3aa	abundance	v_gene	j_gene	d_gene
TGTGCCAGCAGCTTAGGGGAAGTTTACGAGCAGTACTTC	CASSLGEVYEQYF	.	TRBV7-8	TRBJ2-7	.
TGTGCCACCAGCAGCCTAGCGGGGGGATCCTACAATGAGCAGTTCTTC	CATSSLAGGSYNEQFF	.	TRBV15	TRBJ2-1	TRBD2
TGTGCCTGGAGTGTTGCGGTTTTGGATACGCAGTATTTT	CAWSVAVLDTQYF	.	TRBV30	TRBJ2-3	.
TGTGCCAGCAGTTTTATTGGCACGCAAAATGAAAAACTGTTTTTT	CASSFIGTQNEKLFF	.	TRBV27	TRBJ1-4	.
TGTGCCAGCAGCGTAGGACAGGGCCGCAACTATGGCTACACCTTC	CASSVGQGRNYGYTF	.	TRBV9	TRBJ1-2	TRBD1
TGTGCCAGCAGCTGGGGGGCCTATAATTCACCCCTCCACTTT	CASSWGAYNSPLHF	.	TRBV7-8	TRBJ1-6	.
TGTGCCTGGAGTTTGACTAGCGGAGGTTACAATGAGCAGTTCTTC	CAWSLTSGGYNEQFF	.	TRBV30	TRBJ2-1	TRBD2
TGTGCCAGCAGCCTGGGGACAGGGGCACACTACACCTTC	CASSLGTGAHYTF	.	TRBV11-2	TRBJ1-2	TRBD1
TGTGCCAGCAGCTCTCCCGGACTAGCCGTGGAGACCCAGTACTTC	CASSSPGLAVETQYF	.	TRBV7-9	TRBJ2-5	TRBD2
TGTGCCAGCAGCTTGAGACAGAGCACAGATACGCAGTATTTT	CASSLRQSTDTQYF	.	TRBV7-3	TRBJ2-3	.
TGTGCCAGCAGAGGACAGGGGGCGAACACTGAAGCTTTCTTT	CASRGQGANTEAFF	.	TRBV25-1	TRBJ1-1	TRBD1
TGTGCCAGCAGCCAAGACACCGGGACTAGATCAGATACGCAGTATTTT	CASSQDTGTRSDTQYF	once	TRBV4-2	TRBJ2-3	TRBD2
TGTGCCACCAGTGATTCCGGGATGTTTCGCAATCAGCCCCAGCATTTT	CATSDSGMFRNQPQHF	.	TRBV24-1	TRBJ1-5	.
TGTGCCAGTGGCCGGGACTCCTGTTTTTTT	CASGRDSCFF	.	TRBV3-1/TRBV3-2	TRBJ2-2	.
TGTGCCAGCAGCATGGGACAGTTCTACGGGACAGATACGCAGTATTTT	CASSMGQFYGTDTQYF	.	TRBV5-8	TRBJ2-3	TRBD1
TGTGCCAGCAGCCCCTGGACTAGCGGGCACACAGATACGCAGTATTTT	CASSPWTSGHTDTQYF	.	TRBV3-1/TRBV3-2	TRBJ2-3	TRBD2
TGTGCCAGCAGCAAAAACACTGAAGCTTTCTTT	CASSKNTEAFF	once	TRBV14	TRBJ1-1	.
TGTGCCACCAGTGATACCTCCGGGACAGGGGTTTGGGATACGCAGTATTTT	CATSDTSGTGVWDTQYF	.	TRBV24-1	TRBJ2-3	TRBD1
TGTGCCAGTAGTACCCACTCGCCGGGACAGGGGATTTATAGCAATCAGCCCCAGCATTTT	CASSTHSPGQGIYSNQPQHF	once	TRBV19	TRBJ1-5	TRBD1
TGTGCCAGCAGCGCCCTGGGGGGAAACACCATATATTTT	CASSALGGNTIYF	.	TRBV7-2	TRBJ1-3	.
TGTGCCAGCAGCTTAGCAGGGGATGCCATTGGTTCACCCCTCCACTTT	CASSLAGDAIGSPLHF	.	TRBV7-2	TRBJ1-6	.
TGTGCCGCGAGGGAGAACACCGGGGAGCTGTTTTTT	CAARENTGELFF	few	TRBV6-5	TRBJ2-2	.
TGTGCCAGCAGTGGACTAGCGGGGGGCGGCTACGAGCAGTACTTC	CASSGLAGGGYEQYF	few	TRBV2	TRBJ2-7	TRBD2
TGTGCCAGCAGTGAAATTTCGCCTCGGAATCAGCCCCAGCATTTT	CASSEISPRNQPQHF	.	TRBV25-1	TRBJ1-5	.
TGTGCCAGCAGCTTAGGACAGTACAATGAGCAGTTCTTC	CASSLGQYNEQFF	.	TRBV11-2	TRBJ2-1	.
TGTGCTAGTGGCTCGCCGGAGTTTGCTCGCAATGAGCAGTTCTTC	CASGSPEFARNEQFF	.	TRBV12-5	TRBJ2-1	.
TGCGCCAGCAGCTTGTCCCAGGGGGCGGTCACTGAAGCTTTCTTT	CASSLSQGAVTEAFF	.	TRBV5-1	TRBJ1-1	TRBD1
TGTGCCAGCAGTGTAATGGGTATTTCAGGCTACGAGCAGTACTTC	CASSVMGISGYEQYF	.	TRBV27	TRBJ2-7	.
TGTGCCAGCAGCTTAGGGTGGCAGGTGAATGGCTACACCTTC	CASSLGWQVNGYTF	.	TRBV7-9	TRBJ1-2	.
TGCGCCAGCAGCCTCAAAGGCGGGACAGGATACACCGGGGAGCTGTTTTTT	CASSLKGGTGYTGELFF	.	TRBV4-1	TRBJ2-2	TRBD1